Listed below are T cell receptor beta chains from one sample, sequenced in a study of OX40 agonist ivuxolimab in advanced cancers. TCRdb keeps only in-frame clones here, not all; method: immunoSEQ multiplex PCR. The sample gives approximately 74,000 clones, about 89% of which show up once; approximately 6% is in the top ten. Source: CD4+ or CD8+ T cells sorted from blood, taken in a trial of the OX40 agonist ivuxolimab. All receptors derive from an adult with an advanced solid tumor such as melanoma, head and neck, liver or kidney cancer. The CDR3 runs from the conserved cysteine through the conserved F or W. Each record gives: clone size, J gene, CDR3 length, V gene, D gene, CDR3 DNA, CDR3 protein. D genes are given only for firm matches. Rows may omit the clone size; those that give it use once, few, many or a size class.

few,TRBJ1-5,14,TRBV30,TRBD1,TGTGCCTGGAGTCAGGGACAGGCTAATCAGCCCCAGCATTTT,CAWSQGQANQPQHF
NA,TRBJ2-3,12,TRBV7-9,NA,TGTGCCAGCAGCATAAGCACAGATACGCAGTATTTT,CASSISTDTQYF
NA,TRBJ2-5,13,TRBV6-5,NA,TGTGCCAGCAGTTACTCGAATGGCGCTACCCAGTACTTC,CASSYSNGATQYF
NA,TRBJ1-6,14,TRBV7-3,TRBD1,TGTGCCAGCAGCTTCCGGACAGGGACCTCACCCCTCCACTTT,CASSFRTGTSPLHF
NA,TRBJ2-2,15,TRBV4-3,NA,TGCGCCAGCAGCCAAGATAAGGGAGGCACCGGGGAGCTGTTTTTT,CASSQDKGGTGELFF
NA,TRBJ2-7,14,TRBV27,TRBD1,TGTGCCAGCAGTGATGGACAGGCCCCTTACGAGCAGTACTTC,CASSDGQAPYEQYF
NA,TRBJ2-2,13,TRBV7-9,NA,TGTGCCAACCGACAGGCTTTGACCGGGGAGCTGTTTTTT,CANRQALTGELFF
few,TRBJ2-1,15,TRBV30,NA,TGTGCCTGGGCACCTCCCGAGATCTCCTACAATGAGCAGTTCTTC,CAWAPPEISYNEQFF
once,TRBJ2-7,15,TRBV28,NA,TGTGCCAGCAGGTCCGGGACCGAGGTTCCCTACGAGCAGTACTTC,CASRSGTEVPYEQYF
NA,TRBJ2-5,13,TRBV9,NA,TGTGCCAGCAGCTTCGACAGCCAAGAGACCCAGTACTTC,CASSFDSQETQYF
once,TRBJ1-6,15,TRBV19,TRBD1,TGTGCCAGTAGTATGACAGGGGTCGGGAATTCACCCCTCCACTTT,CASSMTGVGNSPLHF
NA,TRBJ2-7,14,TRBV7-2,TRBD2,TGTGCCAGCAGCTTAGCTCTAGCGGGAGACGAGCAGTACTTC,CASSLALAGDEQYF
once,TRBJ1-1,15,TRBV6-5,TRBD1,TGTGCCAGCAGTTACGAGGGGGCCCCCAACACTGAAGCTTTCTTT,CASSYEGAPNTEAFF
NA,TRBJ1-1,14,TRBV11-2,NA,TGTGCCAGCAGCCAGACAGAGTTGAACACTGAAGCTTTCTTT,CASSQTELNTEAFF
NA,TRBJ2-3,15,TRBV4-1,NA,TGCGCCAGCAGCCAAGAGGGGGCTAAGGCAGATACGCAGTATTTT,CASSQEGAKADTQYF
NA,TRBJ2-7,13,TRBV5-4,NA,TGTGCCAGCAGCCCTGGAACATCGGACGAGCAGTACTTC,CASSPGTSDEQYF
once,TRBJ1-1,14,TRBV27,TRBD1,TGTGCCAGCAGTTCGGGACAGGGGAACACTGAAGCTTTCTTT,CASSSGQGNTEAFF
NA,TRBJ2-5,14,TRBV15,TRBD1,TGTGCCACCAGCAGGGGACAGGGCCAAGAGACCCAGTACTTC,CATSRGQGQETQYF
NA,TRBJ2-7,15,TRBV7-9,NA,TGTGCCAGCAGCTTAGGGATAGGGGTATCCTACGAGCAGTACTTC,CASSLGIGVSYEQYF
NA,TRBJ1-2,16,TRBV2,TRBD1,TGTGCCAGCAGTGACCGGGTGACAGGGGATATCTATGGCTACACCTTC,CASSDRVTGDIYGYTF
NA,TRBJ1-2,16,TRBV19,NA,TGTGCCAGTAGTATAGATCTATCGGGGTTTAACTATGGCTACACCTTC,CASSIDLSGFNYGYTF
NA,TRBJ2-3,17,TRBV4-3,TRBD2,TGCGCCAGCAGCCTCGGGTTCGGGAGGGAGCGCACAGATACGCAGTATTTT,CASSLGFGRERTDTQYF
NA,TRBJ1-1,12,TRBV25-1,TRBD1,TGTGCCAGCACCCCAGGGGGGACTGAAGCTTTCTTT,CASTPGGTEAFF
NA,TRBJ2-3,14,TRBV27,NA,TGTGCCAGCACCGCTGGTTACGGCCTAGATACGCAGTATTTT,CASTAGYGLDTQYF
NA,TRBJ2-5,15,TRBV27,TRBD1,TGTGCCAGCAGTTTTATCGACAGGGCAAAGGAGACCCAGTACTTC,CASSFIDRAKETQYF
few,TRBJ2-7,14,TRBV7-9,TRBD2,TGTGCCAGCAGCATTAGCGGGCAATCCTACGAGCAGTACTTC,CASSISGQSYEQYF
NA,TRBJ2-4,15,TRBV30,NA,TGTGCCTGGAGTGCCCCCGCAGGGGAGGGATACATTCAGTACTTC,CAWSAPAGEGYIQYF
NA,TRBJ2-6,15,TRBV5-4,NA,TGTGCCAGCAGCTTGGGCAGGGTAGGAGTCAACGTCCTGACTTTC,CASSLGRVGVNVLTF
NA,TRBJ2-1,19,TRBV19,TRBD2,TGTGCCAGTAGCGTGTCCCTAGCGGGAGAGATAATCACCTACAATGAGCAGTTCTTC,CASSVSLAGEIITYNEQFF
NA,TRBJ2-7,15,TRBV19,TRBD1,TGTGCCAGTAGTATCCCGGGACAGGGAACCTACGAGCAGTACTTC,CASSIPGQGTYEQYF
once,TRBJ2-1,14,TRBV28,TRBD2,TGTGCCAGCGCGAGCGGGAGTACCTACAATGAGCAGTTCTTC,CASASGSTYNEQFF
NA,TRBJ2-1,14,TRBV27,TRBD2,TGTGCCAGCAGGAGCGGGAAGTCCTACAATGAGCAGTTCTTC,CASRSGKSYNEQFF
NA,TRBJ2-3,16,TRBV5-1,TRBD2,TGCGCCAGCAGCATCGGACTAGCCAGCAGCACAGATACGCAGTATTTT,CASSIGLASSTDTQYF
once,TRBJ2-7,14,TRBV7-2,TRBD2,TGTGCCAGCAGGGTAGCGGGGGATTCCTACGAGCAGTACTTC,CASRVAGDSYEQYF
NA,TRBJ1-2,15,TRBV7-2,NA,TGTGCCAGCAGCTCGCCTGATTTGGAGGGTTATGGCTACACCTTC,CASSSPDLEGYGYTF
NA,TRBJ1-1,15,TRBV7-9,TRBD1,TGTGCCAGCAGCGCACCGGGACAGGGGAACACTGAAGCTTTCTTT,CASSAPGQGNTEAFF
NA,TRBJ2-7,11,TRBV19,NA,TGTGCCAGTAGTAAGGGACTGGAGCAGTACTTC,CASSKGLEQYF
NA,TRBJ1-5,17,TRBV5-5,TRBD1,TGTGCCAGCAGCTTGTCGACAGGGACCGAAGTCGGGCAGCCCCAGCATTTT,CASSLSTGTEVGQPQHF
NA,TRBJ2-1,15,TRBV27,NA,TGTGCCAGCAGTCCCGGGACAAGTGGCTGGAATGAGCAGTTCTTC,CASSPGTSGWNEQFF
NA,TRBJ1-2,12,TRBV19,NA,TGTGCCAGTAGTCAAGCTAACTATGGCTACACCTTC,CASSQANYGYTF
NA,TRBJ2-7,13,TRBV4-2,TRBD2,TGTGCCAGCAGCTTAGCGGGGGAAAGCGAGCAGTACTTC,CASSLAGESEQYF
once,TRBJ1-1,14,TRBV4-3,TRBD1,TGCGCCAGCAGCGTTCGACAGGGGAGAACTGAAGCTTTCTTT,CASSVRQGRTEAFF
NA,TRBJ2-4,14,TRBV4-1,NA,TGCGCCAGCAGCCAAGTGCCAGGACAAAACATTCAGTACTTC,CASSQVPGQNIQYF
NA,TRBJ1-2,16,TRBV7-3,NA,TGTGCCAGCAGCTTAGCCCAACGAGGAGCACTCGATGGCTACACCTTC,CASSLAQRGALDGYTF
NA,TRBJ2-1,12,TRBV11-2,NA,TGTGCCAGCAGCCTAGCCTACCGGGAGCAGTTCTTC,CASSLAYREQFF
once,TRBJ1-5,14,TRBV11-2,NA,TGTGCCAGCAGCTTAGTGGGCGGCGATCAGCCCCAGCATTTT,CASSLVGGDQPQHF
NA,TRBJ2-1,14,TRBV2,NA,TGTGTCTCCGAGGGGGTGAGCTCCTACAATGAGCAGTTCTTC,CVSEGVSSYNEQFF
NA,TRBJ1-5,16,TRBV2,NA,TGTGCCAGCAGAGATGGTCCAGGCTATAGCAATCAGCCCCAGCATTTT,CASRDGPGYSNQPQHF
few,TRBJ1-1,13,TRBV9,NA,TGTGCCAGCAGCTCGTACAGCGGCACTGAAGCTTTCTTT,CASSSYSGTEAFF
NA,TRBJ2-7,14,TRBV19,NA,TGTGCCAGTAGTATAGGAGGAGACTCCTACGAGCAGTACTTC,CASSIGGDSYEQYF